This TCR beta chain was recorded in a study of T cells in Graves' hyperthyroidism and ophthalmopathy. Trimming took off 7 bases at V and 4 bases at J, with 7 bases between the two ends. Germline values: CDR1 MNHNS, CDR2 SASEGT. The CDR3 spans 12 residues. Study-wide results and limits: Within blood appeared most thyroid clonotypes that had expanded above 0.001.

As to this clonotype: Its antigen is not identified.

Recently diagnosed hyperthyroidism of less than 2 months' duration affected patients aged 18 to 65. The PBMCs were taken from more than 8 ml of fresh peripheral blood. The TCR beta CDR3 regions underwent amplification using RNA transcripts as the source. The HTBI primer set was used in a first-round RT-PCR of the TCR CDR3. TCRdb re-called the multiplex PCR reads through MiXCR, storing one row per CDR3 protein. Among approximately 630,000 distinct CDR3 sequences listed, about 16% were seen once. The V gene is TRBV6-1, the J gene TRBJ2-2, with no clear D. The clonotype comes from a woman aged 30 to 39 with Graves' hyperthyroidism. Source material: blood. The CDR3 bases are TGTGCCAGCAACAGAGCCACCGGGGAGCTGTTTTTT. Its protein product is CASNRATGELFF.